A single sample is the source of the 5 T cell receptor beta chains below, sequenced in a study of cytomegalovirus exposure and HLA in healthy donors. The primer mix had 60 Vbeta and 13 Jbeta primers. Clones were read by immunoSEQ multiplex PCR, and TCRdb kept only the in-frame ones, dropping some. Of about 140,000 clones listed, 88% were seen once; the top ten hold around 0.5%. Sequenced input: PBMCs. The receptors come from a woman between 40 and 50 years old in good health and CMV-seronegative.

For the CDR3, the DNA is TGTGCCAGCAGCTTAGCAGGGGTGGCTCAGCCCCAGCATTTT. Its protein is CASSLAGVAQPQHF. The chain employs TRBV7-9 and TRBJ1-5; TRBD1 is a possible D gene (5 bases). The CDR3 consists of 14 residues. Trimming took 0 bases from V and 6 from J, leaving 9 bases between them. In germline, CDR1 is SEHNR, CDR2 FQNEAQ (reference sequence).

This clone was detected once. The gene calls are TRBV28 and TRBJ2-1; 7 positions agree with TRBD2. The length of the CDR3 is 16 residues. CDR1 and CDR2 from the germline V gene are MDHEN and SYDVKM. V shed 5 bases and J 5 bases; nucleotides not matched to a gene: 12. The DNA of the CDR3 is TGTGCCAGCAGTCCCACCGGACTAGTGACCCACAATGAGCAGTTCTTC. Translating it yields CASSPTGLVTHNEQFF.

This clone was seen a single time. The chain links TRBV6-6 to TRBJ1-5, with 10 bases fitting TRBD1. This CDR3 has 15 amino acids. The junction had 3 bases not matched to a gene; V was cut back by 0 bases and J by 7 bases. CDR1 is MNHNY and CDR2 is SVGAGI in the germline V gene (reference sequence). The CDR3 DNA follows: TGTGCCAGCAGTTACTCGACAGGGGGCAGCCAGCCCCAGCATTTT. Protein sequence: CASSYSTGGSQPQHF.

V usage is TRBV5-6 and J usage is TRBJ2-2; 9 nucleotides match TRBD1. Germline lookup yields CDR1 SGHDT and CDR2 YYEEEE. V shed 6 bases and J 4 bases; nucleotides not matched to a gene: 10. This CDR3 is built from 16 residues. The CDR3 DNA reads as TGTGCCAGCAATAACAGGGGGCCTAGGGGCACCGGGGAGCTGTTTTTT. Amino acid sequence: CASNNRGPRGTGELFF.

The chain links TRBV5-6 to TRBJ2-7, with D unclear. Germline lookup yields CDR1 SGHDT and CDR2 YYEEEE. CDR3 size: 13 residues. With 0 bases removed from V and 4 bases from J, the gap between germline ends came to 8 bases. The CDR3 DNA reads TGTGCCAGCAGCTTGGGAAACACGTACGAGCAGTACTTC. It codes for CASSLGNTYEQYF.